This T cell receptor (beta chain) was observed in a study of CD4 T cells in relation to SARS-CoV-2 and coronaviruses. TCRdb keeps only in-frame clones here, not all; method: immunoSEQ multiplex PCR. The sample holds tens of thousands of clones, roughly 89% seen once. CD4+ T cells from unexposed donors were obtained before the COVID-19 pandemic (2011-2018). Naive and memory CD4+ T cells were separated from cryopreserved PBMCs. The germline V gene has CDR1 KGHDR and CDR2 SFDVKD. V lost 4 bases, J lost 0 bases, and 5 bases stayed unmatched. This CDR3 has 16 amino acids. Sample: memory CD4+ T cells from PBMCs. This receptor was taken from a human donor in good health. This rearrangement joins TRBV24-1 to TRBJ2-1; 7 nucleotides line up with TRBD1. DNA for the CDR3: TGTGCCACCAGTGAACAACAGGGGCACTCCTACAATGAGCAGTTCTTC. Translating gives CATSEQQGHSYNEQFF.